Sequencing of this TCR beta chain was carried out in a study of HIV-infected patients and healthy controls. Each CDR3 protein gets one entry after TCRdb re-called the 5' RACE reads with MiXCR. The sample has about 64,000 distinct CDR3 sequences; 15% to 20% are singletons. This CDR3 spans 17 amino acids. The junction had 16 bases not matched to a gene; V was cut back by 6 bases and J by 5 bases. Germline V gene sequence: CDR1 SGHTA, CDR2 FQGNSA. Sequencing was done on a sample of CD4+ T cells from blood. This clonotype was obtained from a human donor in good health. The chain employs TRBV7-2 and TRBJ1-1; 9 bases align to TRBD1. This CDR3 is CASSNTNPGTGKTEAFF. CDR3 DNA sequence: TGTGCCAGCAGTAATACGAACCCCGGGACAGGGAAAACTGAAGCTTTCTTT.